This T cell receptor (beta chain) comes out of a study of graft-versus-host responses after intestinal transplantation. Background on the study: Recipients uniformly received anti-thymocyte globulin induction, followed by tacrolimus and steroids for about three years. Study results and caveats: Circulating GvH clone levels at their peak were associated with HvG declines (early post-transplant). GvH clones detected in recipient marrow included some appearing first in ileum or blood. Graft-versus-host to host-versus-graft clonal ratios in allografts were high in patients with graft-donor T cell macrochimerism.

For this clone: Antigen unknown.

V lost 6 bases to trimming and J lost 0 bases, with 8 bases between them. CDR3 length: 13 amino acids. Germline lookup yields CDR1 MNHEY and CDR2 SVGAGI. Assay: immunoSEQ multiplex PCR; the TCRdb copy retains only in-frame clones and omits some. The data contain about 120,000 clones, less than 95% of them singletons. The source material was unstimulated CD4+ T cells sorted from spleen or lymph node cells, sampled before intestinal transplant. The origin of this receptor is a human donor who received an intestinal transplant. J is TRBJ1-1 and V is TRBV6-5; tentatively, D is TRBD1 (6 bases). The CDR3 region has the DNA TGTGCCAGCAGCCAGGGGTTGAACACTGAAGCTTTCTTT. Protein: CASSQGLNTEAFF.